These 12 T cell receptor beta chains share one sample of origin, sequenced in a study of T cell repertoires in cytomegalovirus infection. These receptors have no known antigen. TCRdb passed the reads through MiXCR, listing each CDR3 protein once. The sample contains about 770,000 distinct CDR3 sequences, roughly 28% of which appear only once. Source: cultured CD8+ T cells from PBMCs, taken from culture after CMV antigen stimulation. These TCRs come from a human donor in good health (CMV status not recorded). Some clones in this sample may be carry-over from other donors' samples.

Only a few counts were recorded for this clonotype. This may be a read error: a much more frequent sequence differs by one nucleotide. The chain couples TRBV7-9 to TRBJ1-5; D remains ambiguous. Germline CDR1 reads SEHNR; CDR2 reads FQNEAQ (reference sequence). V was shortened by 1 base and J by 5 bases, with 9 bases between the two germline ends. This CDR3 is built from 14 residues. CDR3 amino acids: CASSLEAGHQPQHF. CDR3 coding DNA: TGTGCCAGCAGCTTAGAGGCAGGACATCAGCCCCAGCATTTT.

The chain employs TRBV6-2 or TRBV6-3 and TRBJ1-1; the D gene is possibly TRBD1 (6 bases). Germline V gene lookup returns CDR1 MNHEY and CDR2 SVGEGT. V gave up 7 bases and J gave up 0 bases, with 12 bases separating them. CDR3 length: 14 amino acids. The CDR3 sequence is CASTFDRMNTEAFF. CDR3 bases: TGTGCCAGCACCTTCGACAGGATGAACACTGAAGCTTTCTTT.

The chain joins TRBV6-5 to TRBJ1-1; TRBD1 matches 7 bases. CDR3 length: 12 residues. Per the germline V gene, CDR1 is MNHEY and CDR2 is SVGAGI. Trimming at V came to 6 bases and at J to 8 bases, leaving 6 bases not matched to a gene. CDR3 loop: CASRITGDEAFF. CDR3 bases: TGTGCCAGCAGGATTACAGGGGACGAAGCTTTCTTT.

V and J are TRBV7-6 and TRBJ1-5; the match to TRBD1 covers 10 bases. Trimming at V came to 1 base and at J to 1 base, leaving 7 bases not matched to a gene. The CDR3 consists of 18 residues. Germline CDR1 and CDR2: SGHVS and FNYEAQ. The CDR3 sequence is CASSLGGQGGRSNQPQHF. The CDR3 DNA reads TGTGCCAGCAGCTTAGGCGGACAGGGGGGACGGAGCAATCAGCCCCAGCATTTT.

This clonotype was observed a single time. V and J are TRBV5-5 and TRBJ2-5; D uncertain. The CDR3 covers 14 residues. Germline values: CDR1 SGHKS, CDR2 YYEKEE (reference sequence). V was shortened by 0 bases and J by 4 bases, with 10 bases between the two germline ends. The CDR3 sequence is CASSLDNRVETQYF. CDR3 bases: TGTGCCAGCAGCTTGGATAATCGGGTAGAGACCCAGTACTTC.

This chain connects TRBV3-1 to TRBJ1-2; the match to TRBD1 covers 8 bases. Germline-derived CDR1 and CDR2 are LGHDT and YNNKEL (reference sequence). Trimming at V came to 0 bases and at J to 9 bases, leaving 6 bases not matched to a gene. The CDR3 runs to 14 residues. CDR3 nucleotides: TGTGCCAGCAGCCAAGAATGGGCAGGGGGCCGCTACACCTTC. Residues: CASSQEWAGGRYTF.

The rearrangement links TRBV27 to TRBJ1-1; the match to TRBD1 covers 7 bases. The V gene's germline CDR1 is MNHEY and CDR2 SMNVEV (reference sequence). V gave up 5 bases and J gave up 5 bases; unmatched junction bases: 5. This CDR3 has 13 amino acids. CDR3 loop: CASSGTGETEAFF. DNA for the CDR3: TGTGCCAGCAGTGGCACAGGGGAAACTGAAGCTTTCTTT.

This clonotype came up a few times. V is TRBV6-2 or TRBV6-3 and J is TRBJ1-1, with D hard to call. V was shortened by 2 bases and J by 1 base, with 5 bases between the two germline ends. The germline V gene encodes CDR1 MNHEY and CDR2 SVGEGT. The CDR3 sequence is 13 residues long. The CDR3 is CASSYKQNTEAFF. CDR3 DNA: TGTGCCAGCAGTTACAAACAGAACACTGAAGCTTTCTTT.

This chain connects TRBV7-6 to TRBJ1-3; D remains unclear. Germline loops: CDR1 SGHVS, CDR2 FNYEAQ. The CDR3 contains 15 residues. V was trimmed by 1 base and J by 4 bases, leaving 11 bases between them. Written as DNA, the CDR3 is TGTGCCAGCAGCTTAGGGGATGCAAGAGGAAACACCATATATTTT. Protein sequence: CASSLGDARGNTIYF.

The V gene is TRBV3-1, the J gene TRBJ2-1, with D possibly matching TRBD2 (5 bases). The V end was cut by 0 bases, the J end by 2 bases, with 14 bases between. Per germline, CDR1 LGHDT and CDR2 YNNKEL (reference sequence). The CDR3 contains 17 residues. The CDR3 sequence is CASSQDIATVAYNEQFF. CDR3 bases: TGTGCCAGCAGCCAAGATATAGCGACGGTCGCCTACAATGAGCAGTTCTTC.

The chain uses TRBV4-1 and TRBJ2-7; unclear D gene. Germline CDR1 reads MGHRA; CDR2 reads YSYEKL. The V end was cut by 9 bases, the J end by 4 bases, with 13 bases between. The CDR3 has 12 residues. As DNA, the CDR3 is TGCGCCAGTCGAAGCGCGACATACGAGCAGTACTTC. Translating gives CASRSATYEQYF.

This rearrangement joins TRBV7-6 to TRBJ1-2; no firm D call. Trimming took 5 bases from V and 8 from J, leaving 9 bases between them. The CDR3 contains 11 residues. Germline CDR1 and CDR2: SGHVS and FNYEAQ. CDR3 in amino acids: CASSPTRGYTF. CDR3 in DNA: TGTGCCAGCAGCCCGACAAGGGGCTACACCTTC.